One sample yielded the 17 T cell receptor beta chains listed below, sequenced in a study of CD8+CD57+ T cells in acquired aplastic anemia. Profiles of TCR beta VDJ and CDR3 were generated from a genomic DNA template. Using its own MiXCR run on the reads, TCRdb lists one record per CDR3 protein. This repertoire shows approximately 220,000 distinct CDR3 sequences, around half found once; its top ten account for about 7.8%. Patients sequenced had flow cytometry evidence of CD8+CD57+ cell expansion. Sequenced input: sorted CD4+, CD8+, or CD8+CD57+ T cells (not recorded which) from PBMCs. The receptors were sampled from a human donor with aplastic anemia.

This clonotype was seen more than once but under ten times. The CDR3 protein is CASRKTGTGLPEAFF. CDR3 bases: TGTGCCAGCAGAAAAACCGGGACCGGGTTGCCTGAAGCTTTCTTT. V gene TRBV6-5 combines with J gene TRBJ1-1; maybe TRBD1 (5 bases). Trimming removed 6 bases from V and 6 bases from J, with 20 bases in between. This CDR3 spans 15 amino acids. Germline V gives CDR1 MNHEY, CDR2 SVGAGI.

This clonotype was seen ten or more times. The J gene is TRBJ1-1, the V gene TRBV19; D gene unclear. CDR1 and CDR2 (germline): LNHDA, SQIVND (reference sequence). Trimming left V 4 bases short and J 6 bases short, with 9 bases between. CDR3 size: 12 residues. The CDR3 DNA is TGTGCCAGTAGTAGCGGGGTGTCTGAAGCTTTCTTT. Its protein product is CASSSGVSEAFF.

The rearrangement links TRBV2 to TRBJ1-2; the D gene is possibly TRBD1 (6 bases). The CDR3 has 11 amino acids. Trimming removed 9 bases from V and 4 bases from J, with 9 bases in between. The germline V gene has CDR1 SNHLY and CDR2 FYNNEI. This CDR3 reads CARQGSYGYTF. The CDR3 DNA is TGTGCCAGACAGGGCAGCTATGGCTACACCTTC.

This clonotype was found once. The chain has TRBV25-1 and TRBJ1-2; 9 bases line up with TRBD1. J was trimmed by 8 bases and V by 6 bases; bases with no gene match: 13. Per germline, CDR1 MGHDK and CDR2 SYGVNS. This CDR3 region has 15 residues. This CDR3 is CASSWGTGWAEGYTF. Here the CDR3 DNA reads TGTGCCAGCAGCTGGGGGACAGGGTGGGCGGAGGGCTACACCTTC.

The V and J genes are TRBV5-1 and TRBJ1-1, with unresolved D. Germline V gene data show CDR1 as SGHRS and CDR2 as YFSETQ. This CDR3 contains 11 residues. The germline V and J ends were trimmed by 4 bases and 5 bases, with 6 bases remaining between them. The CDR3 loop is CASSHGTEAFF. The CDR3 nucleotides read TGCGCCAGCAGCCACGGAACTGAAGCTTTCTTT.

The chain couples TRBV7-2 to TRBJ2-5; 10 nucleotides line up with TRBD2. Per germline, CDR1 SGHTA and CDR2 FQGNSA. Trimming at V came to 2 bases and at J to 5 bases, leaving 11 bases not matched to a gene. This CDR3 is built from 17 residues. The CDR3 region is CASSLSAGGMRSETQYF. In DNA, the CDR3 is TGTGCCAGCAGCTTATCAGCGGGGGGGATGAGGTCGGAGACCCAGTACTTC.

The rearrangement joins TRBV6-5 to TRBJ2-1; 8 nucleotides match TRBD1. J was trimmed by 3 bases and V by 6 bases; bases with no gene match: 7. Germline CDR1 is MNHEY and CDR2 is SVGAGI. CDR3 length: 15 amino acids. CDR3 nucleotide sequence: TGTGCCAGCAGCGCCTGGACAGGGAACTACAATGAGCAGTTCTTC. This sequence encodes CASSAWTGNYNEQFF.

The chain recombines TRBV5-4 with TRBJ2-7; no clear D. The V gene lost 4 bases and the J gene lost 3 bases, with 8 bases spanning the gap. CDR1 is SGHNT and CDR2 is YYREEE in the germline V gene (reference sequence). The CDR3 totals 12 residues. In nucleotides, the CDR3 is TGTGCCAGCAGCCTCGACGGCTACGAGCAGTACGTC. Translated, it gives CASSLDGYEQYV.

This clonotype was observed a handful of times. The germline gene is not matched at one end of the junction; a read error may be the cause. The V and J genes are TRBV4-1 and TRBJ1-1; tentative D call: TRBD1 (5 bases). CDR3 length: 15 amino acids. The germline gives CDR1 MGHRA, CDR2 YSYEKL. The CDR3 nucleotides are TGTGCCAGCAGCCAAGACGCAGGGCGCCTGACTGAAGCTTTCTTT. This encodes CASSQDAGRLTEAFF.

This clonotype showed up many times. The genes are TRBV13 and TRBJ2-7; 9 bases are shared with TRBD1. CDR1 PRHDT and CDR2 FYEKMQ come from the germline V gene (reference sequence). Trimming took 0 bases from V and 1 from J; bases not matched to a gene: 1. The CDR3 has 15 amino acids. DNA of the CDR3: TGTGCCAGCAGCTTAGGCGACAGGGGGTCCTACGAGCAGTACTTC. It translates to CASSLGDRGSYEQYF.

CDR3 in amino acids: CSVNQQIYNEQFF. In DNA, the CDR3 is TGCAGCGTTAACCAGCAGATTTACAATGAGCAGTTCTTC. The genes are TRBV29-1 and TRBJ2-1; D remains unclear. The CDR3 spans 13 residues. V was trimmed by 5 bases and J by 4 bases, leaving 12 bases between them. Germline CDR1 reads SQVTM; CDR2 reads ANQGSEA.

CDR3 nucleotide sequence: TGCAGTGCTCCGAGCACTAGCGGGGGGGGCACAGATACGCAGTATTTT. Translated: CSAPSTSGGGTDTQYF. The chain recombines TRBV20-1 with TRBJ2-3; 13 nucleotides line up with TRBD2. The V segment lost 5 bases and the J segment 1 base; nucleotides outside the gene matches: 6. The germline V gene encodes CDR1 DFQATT and CDR2 SNEGSKA (reference sequence). The CDR3 consists of 16 residues.

The chain joins TRBV20-1 to TRBJ1-1; D is unresolved. V was shortened by 7 bases and J by 7 bases, with 4 bases between the two germline ends. The CDR3 extends over 8 amino acids. CDR1 and CDR2 from the germline V gene are DFQATT and SNEGSKA (reference sequence). The CDR3 sequence: CSGDEAFF. In DNA form, the CDR3 reads TGCAGTGGGGATGAAGCTTTCTTT.

This clonotype was counted many times. This chain joins TRBV2 and TRBJ2-5; 9 bases align to TRBD2. The CDR3 runs 14 residues. Germline V gene sequence: CDR1 SNHLY, CDR2 FYNNEI. After removal of 8 bases from V and 4 bases from J, the junction contained 8 bases not matched to a gene. CDR3 protein: CASALSGSAETQYF. CDR3 bases: TGTGCCAGCGCCCTTAGCGGGAGTGCAGAGACCCAGTACTTC.

The table lists this clonotype with a few counts. The chain couples TRBV29-1 to TRBJ1-2, with D perhaps matching TRBD1 (6 bases). The V end lost 4 bases, the J end lost 0 bases, and 12 bases lay between the germline ends. Per germline, CDR1 SQVTM and CDR2 ANQGSEA. The CDR3 extends over 14 amino acids. CDR3 sequence: CSVGRGQPNYGYTF. The CDR3 nucleotides read TGCAGCGTTGGCAGGGGCCAACCTAACTATGGCTACACCTTC.

The table lists this clonotype with many counts. The chain has TRBV28 and TRBJ2-7, with a tentative D call TRBD1 (6 bases). Per the germline V gene, CDR1 is MDHEN and CDR2 is SYDVKM. The CDR3 sequence is 13 residues long. V shed 1 base and J shed 3 bases, with 7 bases lying between them. CDR3 DNA sequence: TGTGCCAGCAGTTTATCACAGGGCTACGAGCAGTACTTC. It specifies CASSLSQGYEQYF.

Only one count was recorded for this clonotype. The J gene is TRBJ1-2, the V gene TRBV10-1; possibly TRBD1 for D (5 bases). V lost 2 bases and J 4 bases, leaving 14 bases between the germline ends. The CDR3 consists of 15 residues. Per germline, CDR1 WNHNN and CDR2 SYGVQD (reference sequence). CDR3 nucleotides: TGCGCCAGCAGTGAGATGGGGGGGTTCCTCTATGGCTACACCTTC. This codes for CASSEMGGFLYGYTF.